This passage covers 21 T cell receptor beta chains from one sample sequenced in a study of breast tumors, draining lymph nodes, adjacent tissues. One entry per CDR3 protein, called by TCRdb with MiXCR from the multiplex PCR reads. The table lists about 21,000 distinct CDR3 sequences, around 50% of them singletons. The sequencing input was breast tumor tissue. Receptors were obtained from a female donor with breast cancer. Some clones in this sample may be carry-over from other donors' samples.

The V call is TRBV24-1, the J call TRBJ2-7; 11 bases fit TRBD2. Per germline, CDR1 KGHDR and CDR2 SFDVKD. V dropped 6 bases and J dropped 5; count of bases not matched to a gene: 2. This CDR3 has 13 residues. The CDR3 is CATSTSGSHEQYF. CDR3 bases: TGTGCCACCAGTACTAGCGGGAGTCACGAGCAGTACTTC.

This clonotype is termed medium-sized. The chain employs TRBV7-8 and TRBJ2-1; 8 bases are shared with TRBD2. Per the germline V gene, CDR1 is SGHVS and CDR2 is FQNEAQ. The J segment lost 9 bases and the V segment lost 0 bases, leaving 7 bases of the junction unmatched. The CDR3 has 15 amino acids. The CDR3: CASSLASGIVGEQFF. CDR3 coding DNA: TGTGCCAGCAGCTTAGCTAGCGGGATCGTTGGTGAGCAGTTCTTC.

CDR3 loop: CASSFTWDREVYEQYF. In DNA, the CDR3 is TGTGCCAGCAGCTTTACGTGGGACAGGGAGGTCTACGAGCAGTACTTC. J is TRBJ2-7 and V is TRBV7-9; 9 positions match TRBD1. The CDR3 has 16 amino acids. Germline values: CDR1 SEHNR, CDR2 FQNEAQ (reference sequence). The J segment lost 3 bases and the V segment lost 3 bases, leaving 9 bases of the junction unmatched. Together with reference TRBV7-9 and TRBJ2-7, the CDR3 gives the full variable domain: DTGVSQNPRHKITKRGQNVTFRCDPISEHNRLYWYRQTLGQGPEFLTYFQNEAQLEKSRLLSDRFSAERPKGSFSTLEIQRTEQGDSAMYLCASSFTWDREVYEQYFGPGTRLTVT.

This clonotype was observed a handful of times. The CDR3 reads CASSSVGSFSGNTIYF. The CDR3 DNA is TGCGCCAGCAGCTCCGTAGGGTCGTTCTCTGGAAACACCATATATTTT. This chain uses TRBV5-1 with TRBJ1-3; D is uncertain. Germline CDR1 SGHRS, CDR2 YFSETQ. The V gene lost 3 bases and the J gene lost 0 bases, with 13 bases spanning the gap. The CDR3 spans 16 residues.

About this clonotype: A much larger clonotype is one base distant, so this may be a read error. The chain has TRBV6-5 and TRBJ2-5; D gene ambiguous. CDR1 is MNHEY and CDR2 is SVGAGI in the germline V gene. This CDR3 spans 14 amino acids. CDR3: CASSHSELQETQYF. The CDR3 DNA follows: TGTGCCAGCAGTCACTCAGAGCTTCAAGAGACCCAGTACTTC.

The rearrangement links TRBV7-2 to TRBJ2-1, with TRBD2 as a possible D gene (5 bases). This CDR3 has 13 amino acids. The germline CDR1 and CDR2 sequences are SGHTA and FQGNSA. Trimming stripped 6 bases from V and 5 bases from J, with 11 bases between. CDR3 sequence (DNA): TGTGCCAGCAGGGTAGGGAGCCACAATGAGCAGTTCTTC. Amino acid sequence: CASRVGSHNEQFF.

The rearrangement joins TRBV10-3 to TRBJ2-3; possible D gene TRBD2, 6 bases. The V and J ends lost 10 bases and 4 bases respectively, with 9 bases between them. CDR1 is ENHRY, CDR2 SYGVKD, per germline. The CDR3 length is 11 residues. CDR3: CATGVADTQYF. Written as DNA, the CDR3 is TGTGCCACGGGGGTCGCAGATACGCAGTATTTT.

This clonotype was seen at least ten times. This may be a read error: a much more frequent sequence differs by one nucleotide. The CDR3 reads CASSLTDYSYEQSF. The CDR3 nucleotides read TGTGCCAGCAGCCTGACGGACTACTCCTACGAGCAGTCCTTC. The rearrangement links TRBV9 to TRBJ2-7, with a weak D call TRBD2 (6 bases). Germline CDR1 reads SGDLS; CDR2 reads YYNGEE. The CDR3 loop spans 14 amino acids.

In this sample, this clonotype turned up many times. The chain joins TRBV7-6 to TRBJ2-1; 10 bases map to TRBD2. V lost 2 bases to trimming and J lost 8 bases; unmatched junction nucleotides: 3. CDR1 is SGHVS and CDR2 is FNYEAQ in the germline V gene. The CDR3 extends over 14 amino acids. The CDR3 loop is CASSLSSGSDEQFF. Here the CDR3 DNA reads TGTGCCAGCAGCTTATCTAGCGGGAGCGATGAGCAGTTCTTC. The full variable domain, its missing parts supplied by reference TRBV7-6 and TRBJ2-1, is GAGVSQSPRYKVTKRGQDVALRCDPISGHVSLYWYRQALGQGPEFLTYFNYEAQQDKSGLPNDRFSAERPEGSISTLTIQRTEQRDSAMYRCASSLSSGSDEQFFGPGTRLTVL.

J is TRBJ1-1 and V is TRBV6-1; perhaps TRBD1 as D (5 bases). Trimming pared 4 bases from V and 3 bases from J, leaving 15 bases between. Per the germline V gene, CDR1 is MNHNS and CDR2 is SASEGT. This CDR3 comprises 15 residues. The CDR3 DNA follows: TGTGCCAGCAGTGCCTTCTGGGGGATCGACACTGAAGCTTTCTTT. This encodes CASSAFWGIDTEAFF.

The V gene is TRBV5-8, the J gene TRBJ2-5; TRBD2 matches 16 bases. Trimming took 4 bases from V and 5 from J; bases not matched to a gene: 5. The CDR3 has 16 amino acids. Germline values: CDR1 SGHTS, CDR2 YDEGEE. The CDR3: CASSPGTSGRAETQYF. The CDR3 DNA follows: TGTGCCAGCAGCCCAGGGACTAGCGGGAGGGCCGAGACCCAGTACTTC.

This clonotype was seen repeatedly, ten times or more. The rearrangement joins TRBV6-4 to TRBJ2-1, with 10 bases fitting TRBD2. The CDR3 contains 15 residues. The trim removed 4 bases at V and 9 bases at J, leaving 9 bases unmatched. Germline V lookup: CDR1 MRHNA, CDR2 SNTAGT. The CDR3 loop reads CASSGASGSVGEQFF. CDR3 DNA: TGTGCCAGCAGTGGGGCTAGCGGGAGTGTCGGTGAGCAGTTCTTC.

V and J are TRBV6-6 and TRBJ2-5; D might be TRBD1 (5 bases). This CDR3 spans 13 amino acids. V lost 7 bases and J 4 bases, leaving 13 bases between the germline ends. Germline CDR1 is MNHNY and CDR2 is SVGAGI (reference sequence). As DNA, the CDR3 is TGTGCCAGCAATAGGGGTGCCGGAGAGACCCAGTACTTC. The encoded protein is CASNRGAGETQYF.

This clonotype was counted at least ten times. The V call is TRBV6-1, the J call TRBJ2-7, with 7 positions matching TRBD1. The V and J ends lost 8 bases and 3 bases, in that order; junction bases with no gene match: 16. CDR3 size: 16 residues. Germline V lookup: CDR1 MNHNS, CDR2 SASEGT. The CDR3 region has the DNA TGTGCCAGCCTTCACCTCCCCGGGACAGAAATCTACGAGCAGTACTTC. This gives the protein CASLHLPGTEIYEQYF.

This clonotype has ten or more counts. Possible read error: a much larger clone is one base away. In nucleotides, the CDR3 is TGTGCCAGCGGTCGCGGGAGAGCCAGCTACGAGCAGTACTTC. It is translated as CASGRGRASYEQYF. J is TRBJ2-7 and V is TRBV6-1, with 7 bases fitting TRBD2. V shed 8 bases and J 3 bases; nucleotides not matched to a gene: 10. Germline V gene data show CDR1 as MNHNS and CDR2 as SASEGT. The CDR3 consists of 14 residues.

Ten or more counts support this clonotype. The chain is built from TRBV7-6 and TRBJ1-5; 7 bases agree with TRBD1. Germline V gene sequence: CDR1 SGHVS, CDR2 FNYEAQ. After removal of 4 bases from V and 7 bases from J, the junction contained 7 bases not matched to a gene. CDR3 length: 14 amino acids. The CDR3 coding sequence is TGTGCCAGCAGCTACAACCAGGGGGGACAGCCCCAGCATTTT. Residues: CASSYNQGGQPQHF.

V is TRBV9 and J is TRBJ1-2; no definite D call. CDR1 is SGDLS, CDR2 YYNGEE, per germline. This CDR3 comprises 16 residues. Trimming pared 0 bases from V and 8 bases from J, leaving 20 bases between. The CDR3 here is CASSVATSGSFSGYTF. CDR3 nucleotide sequence: TGTGCCAGCAGCGTAGCCACTAGCGGGTCCTTTTCCGGCTACACCTTC.

This clonotype was counted at least ten times. The V and J genes are TRBV3-1 and TRBJ1-3, with a tentative D call TRBD1 (5 bases). The CDR3 has 14 amino acids. Germline lookup yields CDR1 LGHDT and CDR2 YNNKEL (reference sequence). Trimming shortened V by 5 bases and J by 2 bases, and 10 bases separated the two germline ends. This CDR3 reads CASSAPGTGNTIYF. The DNA for the CDR3 is TGTGCCAGCAGCGCACCAGGGACTGGAAACACCATATATTTT. The variable domain in full, completed from reference TRBV3-1 and TRBJ1-3, reads DTAVSQTPKYLVTQMGNDKSIKCEQNLGHDTMYWYKQDSKKFLKIMFSYNNKELIINETVPNRFSPKSPDKAHLNLHINSLELGDSAVYFCASSAPGTGNTIYFGEGSWLTVV.

This clonotype has more than one count but fewer than ten. The rearrangement uses TRBV10-3 and TRBJ1-5; tentative D call: TRBD1 (6 bases). This CDR3 region has 15 residues. Looked up from germline, CDR1 is ENHRY and CDR2 is SYGVKD. Trimming shortened V by 3 bases and J by 7 bases, and 16 bases separated the two germline ends. The chain's CDR3 is CAISERTGIDQPQHF. The CDR3 bases are TGTGCCATCAGTGAACGTACAGGGATCGACCAGCCCCAGCATTTT.

CDR3: CSAEGLAGAPSYEQYF. The CDR3 bases are TGCAGCGCCGAGGGACTAGCGGGAGCTCCATCCTACGAGCAGTACTTC. The gene calls are TRBV20-1 and TRBJ2-7, with 14 bases fitting TRBD2. Germline V lookup: CDR1 DFQATT, CDR2 SNEGSKA (reference sequence). The CDR3 covers 16 residues.

This clonotype was counted many times. The rearrangement links TRBV7-8 to TRBJ2-2; a weak D match, TRBD1 (5 bases). The V and J ends lost 0 bases and 1 base respectively, with 9 bases between them. Germline V gene lookup returns CDR1 SGHVS and CDR2 FQNEAQ. This CDR3 comprises 16 residues. The CDR3 sequence: CASSLAGTGNTGELFF. The CDR3 bases are TGTGCCAGCAGCTTAGCCGGAACAGGGAACACCGGGGAGCTGTTTTTT.